Below, 14 T cell receptor beta chains from the same sample are listed, as sequenced in a study of shared clonotypes between healthy human individuals. Profiled with immunoSEQ multiplex PCR; TCRdb holds only in-frame clones, not every one. Of hundreds of thousands of clones in the sample, approximately 79% were seen once. Sequencing was carried out using memory CD4+ T cells sorted from blood. Indicated subset: CD45RA-negative fraction. The source is a woman in her 30s in good health.

J is TRBJ2-7 and V is TRBV11-2; D not certain. The CDR3 length is 12 residues. Trimming cost V 5 bases and J 3 bases, with 8 bases left between them. Germline loops: CDR1 SGHAT, CDR2 FQNNGV. The CDR3 spells CASSRQIYEQYF. In DNA form, the CDR3 reads TGTGCCAGCAGCCGGCAGATCTACGAGCAGTACTTC.

The rearrangement uses TRBV5-6 and TRBJ2-6, with TRBD1 matching 12 bases. After removal of 1 base from V and 2 bases from J, the junction contained 7 bases not matched to a gene. The CDR3 totals 19 residues. CDR1 and CDR2 (germline): SGHDT, YYEEEE. In DNA, the CDR3 is TGTGCCAGCAGCTTGCTCACGGGACAGGGGGCGGCTGGGGCCAACGTCCTGACTTTC. Its protein is CASSLLTGQGAAGANVLTF.

A remark on this clone: The sample holds other DNA sequences that translate to the same CDR3. This chain uses TRBV18 with TRBJ2-5; no clear D. Per germline, CDR1 KGHSH and CDR2 LQKENI. This CDR3 is built from 11 residues. V was clipped by 5 bases and J by 1 base, with 2 bases between them. CDR3: CASSFQETQYF. Written as DNA, the CDR3 is TGTGCCAGCTCATTCCAAGAGACCCAGTACTTC.

A word on this clone: Other DNA sequences in this sample translate to the same CDR3. The chain has TRBV30 and TRBJ2-5; D is unclear. There are 12 residues in the CDR3. Trimming cost V 0 bases and J 4 bases, with 6 bases left between them. Germline V gene sequence: CDR1 GTSNPN, CDR2 SVGIG (reference sequence). The CDR3 here is CAWSVRRETQYF. CDR3 coding DNA: TGTGCCTGGAGTGTACGGAGAGAGACCCAGTACTTC.

This clone was found once. V gene TRBV19 combines with J gene TRBJ2-6; 10 positions agree with TRBD1. The CDR3 spans 19 residues. V shed 5 bases and J 0 bases; nucleotides not matched to a gene: 10. Germline CDR1 and CDR2: LNHDA and SQIVND (reference sequence). The DNA for the CDR3 is TGTGCCAGTAGTGGACTACCGGGACAGGGGAGCTCTGGGGCCAACGTCCTGACTTTC. Amino acids: CASSGLPGQGSSGANVLTF.

The rearrangement joins TRBV7-2 to TRBJ2-3; 11 nucleotides align to TRBD2. The CDR3 runs to 17 residues. Germline V CDR1 and CDR2: SGHTA, FQGNSA. Trimming cost V 5 bases and J 0 bases; bases outside gene matches: 7. The CDR3 region is CASSHGLAGTSTDTQYF. In nucleotides, the CDR3 is TGTGCCAGCAGCCACGGACTAGCGGGTACTAGCACAGATACGCAGTATTTT.

This clone was observed a few times. The V call is TRBV4-2, the J call TRBJ2-7; TRBD2 is a possible D gene (6 bases). Germline CDR1 and CDR2: LGHNA and YNFKEQ. This CDR3 comprises 14 residues. Trimming shortened V by 4 bases and J by 7 bases, and 17 bases separated the two germline ends. The CDR3 coding sequence is TGTGCCAGCAGCCCCTCCGACGGGGGAGCGGAGCAGTACTTC. Amino acids: CASSPSDGGAEQYF.

The J gene is TRBJ2-1, the V gene TRBV14; TRBD2 agrees at 8 bases. Germline CDR1 SGHDN, CDR2 FVKESK. The trim removed 1 base at V and 7 bases at J, leaving 6 bases unmatched. This CDR3 is 15 amino acids long. The CDR3 spells CASSQVRAGVNEQFF. CDR3 sequence (DNA): TGTGCCAGCAGCCAAGTCCGAGCGGGAGTAAATGAGCAGTTCTTC.

This clone was observed at least ten times. This same CDR3 is encoded by further DNA sequences in the sample. V and J are TRBV2 and TRBJ2-5; 9 positions match TRBD1. Germline values: CDR1 SNHLY, CDR2 FYNNEI. The ends lost 6 bases at V and 5 bases at J; junction bases unmatched: 1. CDR3 length: 12 amino acids. CDR3 loop: CASRGQGETQYF. The CDR3 DNA reads as TGTGCCAGCAGAGGACAGGGGGAGACCCAGTACTTC.

CDR3 region: CASRYGGTGVTYNEQFF. The CDR3 DNA follows: TGTGCCAGCAGGTACGGGGGGACAGGGGTAACGTACAATGAGCAGTTCTTC. The J gene is TRBJ2-1, the V gene TRBV6-7, with TRBD1 matching over 10 bases. TRBV6-7 is assigned to the ORF class and has an uncertain function. With V trimmed by 6 bases and J by 4 bases, 12 bases remained unmatched. CDR3 length: 17 amino acids.

The rearrangement links TRBV19 to TRBJ1-1; no clear D. V was pared by 8 bases and J by 7 bases, with 8 bases between. CDR1 is LNHDA, CDR2 SQIVND, per germline (reference sequence). The CDR3 spans 10 residues. The CDR3 reads CASPTYEAFF. The CDR3 nucleotides read TGTGCCAGTCCTACATATGAAGCTTTCTTT.

The CDR3 protein is CASSLFGVQETQYF. The CDR3 DNA follows: TGTGCCAGCAGTTTATTTGGGGTCCAAGAGACCCAGTACTTC. The chain recombines TRBV28 with TRBJ2-5; D ambiguous. This CDR3 has 14 amino acids. Germline assignment: CDR1 MDHEN and CDR2 SYDVKM. V lost 1 base, J lost 1 base, and 7 bases lay in between. Variable domain in full (rest from reference TRBV28 and TRBJ2-5): DVKVTQSSRYLVKRTGEKVFLECVQDMDHENMFWYRQDPGLGLRLIYFSYDVKMKEKGDIPEGYSVSREKKERFSLILESASTNQTSMYLCASSLFGVQETQYFGPGTRLLVL.

The rearrangement joins TRBV28 to TRBJ2-2; D gene uncertain. There are 14 residues in the CDR3. Trimming stripped 9 bases from V and 3 bases from J, with 14 bases between. Germline loops: CDR1 MDHEN, CDR2 SYDVKM. CDR3 coding DNA: TGTGCCAGTCTAACCGACCTTGACACCGGGGAGCTGTTTTTT. Translation: CASLTDLDTGELFF.

The chain couples TRBV10-3 to TRBJ1-5, with TRBD1 matching over 7 bases. With 5 bases clipped from V and 0 bases from J, the junction kept 4 bases outside the gene matches. The CDR3 sequence is 15 residues long. Germline V CDR1 and CDR2: ENHRY, SYGVKD. Here the CDR3 reads CAISRTGDSNQPQHF. In DNA, the CDR3 is TGTGCCATCAGTAGGACAGGAGATAGCAATCAGCCCCAGCATTTT.